This T cell receptor beta chain is drawn from a study of PD-L1 blockade in urothelial cancer. Time point: peripheral blood 6 weeks after treatment start. Patients were living with locally advanced or metastatic urothelial carcinoma. The germline CDR1 and CDR2 sequences are MNHEY and SMNVEV (reference sequence). This CDR3 contains 17 residues. V shed 4 bases and J shed 3 bases, with 18 bases lying between them. Here immunoSEQ multiplex PCR was the method, and the copy in TCRdb shows in-frame clones only, minus some. Of about 76,000 clones listed, about 91% are singletons. The sample consisted of PBMCs, taken around atezolizumab (anti-PD-L1) treatment. The chain uses TRBV27 and TRBJ2-2, with a weak D call TRBD1 (7 bases). The sequence derives from a woman older than 75 with urothelial cancer. CDR3 residues: CASSYVRRGQDTGELFF. CDR3 bases: TGTGCCAGCAGTTATGTGAGGAGGGGGCAAGACACCGGGGAGCTGTTTTTT.